The source of this T cell receptor (beta chain) is a study of molecular identifiers for immune sequencing clone quantification. Study background: Five portions were made in replicates from RNA of roughly 20,000 or 100,000 naive CD8 cells, and four underwent sequencing. Study findings and constraints: In naive cells, under 1% of molecules belonged to clones above 20 RNA copies, against over 97% in effector cells.

The table lists this clonotype with a few counts. Its matching antigen is unknown. The CDR3 has 18 amino acids. V lost 0 bases and J lost 0; bases outside the gene matches: 9. Germline values: CDR1 GTSNPN, CDR2 SVGIG (reference sequence). Libraries of naive CD8 cells were prepared from approximately 20,000 to 980,000 sorted cells using 10%, 30% or 50% RNA. Methods described previously, with TCR primers listed, were used for bulk TCR libraries. Using its own MiXCR run on the PCR reads, TCRdb lists one record per CDR3 protein. Found here are under 800,000 distinct CDR3 sequences, roughly 23% of them singletons; the top ten hold 0.7% to 0.95%.

The chain recombines TRBV30 with TRBJ2-1; 9 positions match TRBD2. The TCR originated in a human donor in good health. Some libraries in this study had Jurkat cell RNA spiked in. Input material: naive CD8+ T cells from blood, with Jurkat cell RNA spiked in. Regarding subset: FACS-sorted CD8+CD4-CCR7+CD45RA+ naive T cells. The CDR3: CAWSVGLAGWGSYNEQFF. CDR3 DNA: TGTGCCTGGAGTGTTGGGCTAGCGGGATGGGGCTCCTACAATGAGCAGTTCTTC.